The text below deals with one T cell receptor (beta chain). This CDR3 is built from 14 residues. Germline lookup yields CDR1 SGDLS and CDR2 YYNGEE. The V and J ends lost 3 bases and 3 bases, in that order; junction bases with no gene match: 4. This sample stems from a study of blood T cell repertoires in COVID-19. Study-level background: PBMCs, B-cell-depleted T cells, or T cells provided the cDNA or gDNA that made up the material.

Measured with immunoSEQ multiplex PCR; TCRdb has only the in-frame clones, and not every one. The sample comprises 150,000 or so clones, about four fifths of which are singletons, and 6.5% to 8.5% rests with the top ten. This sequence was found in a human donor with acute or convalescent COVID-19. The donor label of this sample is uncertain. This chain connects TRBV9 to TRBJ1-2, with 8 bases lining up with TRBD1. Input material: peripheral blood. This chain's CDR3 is CASSAGQGDYGYTF. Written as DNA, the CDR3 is TGTGCCAGCAGCGCCGGACAGGGCGACTATGGCTACACCTTC.